The 15 T cell receptor beta chains below all came from one sample that was sequenced in a study of Graves' ophthalmopathy and Graves' hyperthyroidism. Amplified material comprised TCR beta CDR3 regions derived from RNA transcripts. A first-round RT-PCR used HTBI primers, followed by a second-round multiplex PCR. TCRdb recomputed calls from the multiplex PCR reads with MiXCR, one row per CDR3 protein. The table has some 520,000 distinct CDR3 sequences, approximately 15% seen once. The specimen sequenced was blood. The receptors shown here come from a woman in her thirties with Graves' ophthalmopathy.

The table lists this clonotype with many counts. The CDR3 nucleotides are TGTGCCAGCATTCCCCCGGGACAGAATTCACCCCTCCACTTT. Amino acid sequence: CASIPPGQNSPLHF. V and J are TRBV6-1 and TRBJ1-6; 7 bases are a match to TRBD1. This CDR3 is built from 14 residues. V shed 7 bases and J 7 bases; nucleotides not matched to a gene: 7. The V gene's germline CDR1 is MNHNS and CDR2 SASEGT.

This clonotype has at least ten counts. The chain carries TRBV10-3 and TRBJ2-5; perhaps D is TRBD1 or TRBD2 (5 bases each). Germline values: CDR1 ENHRY, CDR2 SYGVKD. The CDR3 covers 14 residues. V shed 5 bases and J shed 5 bases, with 15 bases lying between them. In nucleotides, the CDR3 is TGTGCCATCAGTCGGGACCGAAACGGGGAGACCCAGTACTTC. Amino acids: CAISRDRNGETQYF.

In this sample, this clonotype turned up many times. J is TRBJ1-2 and V is TRBV29-1; D is unclear. This CDR3 is built from 13 residues. With 6 bases removed from V and 8 bases from J, the gap between germline ends came to 19 bases. The V gene's germline CDR1 is SQVTM and CDR2 ANQGSEA. The DNA of the CDR3 is TGCAGCGTGGTGGAACTGATGGGATTGGGCTACACCTTC. It codes for CSVVELMGLGYTF.

In this sample, this clonotype turned up many times. CDR3 bases: TGTGCCAGCAGCTTAAAATTTGGCTCACCCCTCCACTTT. Its protein product is CASSLKFGSPLHF. The chain joins TRBV7-3 to TRBJ1-6; D is uncertain. CDR3 size: 13 residues. CDR1 is SGHTA, CDR2 FQGTGA, per germline. V was trimmed by 1 base and J by 10 bases, leaving 8 bases between them. The full variable domain, completed using reference TRBV7-3 and TRBJ1-6, is GAGVSQTPSNKVTEKGKYVELRCDPISGHTALYWYRQSLGQGPEFLIYFQGTGAADDSGLPNDRFFAVRPEGSVSTLKIQRTERGDSAVYLCASSLKFGSPLHFGNGTRLTVT.

The chain employs TRBV28 and TRBJ2-2; unclear D gene. The CDR3 runs to 15 residues. Germline V lookup: CDR1 MDHEN, CDR2 SYDVKM. Between the trimmed V and J ends, which lost 3 bases and 1 base, there was a span of 9 bases. CDR3 sequence: CASSFWLENTGELFF. The DNA for the CDR3 is TGTGCCAGCAGTTTTTGGTTGGAGAACACCGGGGAGCTGTTTTTT.

This clonotype was recorded many times. J is TRBJ2-5 and V is TRBV6-1; D call uncertain. The germline V gene has CDR1 MNHNS and CDR2 SASEGT. The V end was cut by 2 bases, the J end by 1 base, with 5 bases between. This CDR3 comprises 13 residues. CDR3 nucleotides: TGTGCCAGCAGTGAACAGTTCCAAGAGACCCAGTACTTC. This codes for CASSEQFQETQYF.

This clonotype was recorded a few times. The chain combines TRBV3-1 with TRBJ2-2, with TRBD2 matching over 11 bases. V shed 0 bases, J shed 2 bases, and the junction held 2 bases outside the gene matches. Germline values: CDR1 LGHDT, CDR2 YNNKEL (reference sequence). This CDR3 is built from 17 residues. CDR3 amino acids: CASSQEGLAANTGELFF. The CDR3 bases are TGTGCCAGCAGCCAAGAGGGACTAGCGGCTAACACCGGGGAGCTGTTTTTT.

The chain couples TRBV20-1 to TRBJ2-7; D might be TRBD1 or TRBD2, each matching 5 bases. The ends were cut back, 0 bases at V and 3 bases at J, with 9 bases in the middle. CDR1 is DFQATT, CDR2 SNEGSKA, per germline (reference sequence). The CDR3 is made up of 13 amino acids. CDR3 sequence: CSARDEGSYEQYF. The CDR3 DNA sequence: TGCAGTGCTAGAGATGAGGGGAGCTACGAGCAGTACTTC.

This clonotype has a count of ten or more. The V call is TRBV7-9, the J call TRBJ1-2, with D unresolved. The CDR3 spans 13 residues. Looked up from germline, CDR1 is SEHNR and CDR2 is FQNEAQ (reference sequence). Trimming pared 0 bases from V and 6 bases from J, leaving 8 bases between. As DNA, the CDR3 is TGTGCCAGCAGCTTAGCTGTTGGAAATGGCTACACCTTC. Its protein product is CASSLAVGNGYTF. Variable domain in full (rest from reference TRBV7-9 and TRBJ1-2): DTGVSQNPRHKITKRGQNVTFRCDPISEHNRLYWYRQTLGQGPEFLTYFQNEAQLEKSRLLSDRFSAERPKGSFSTLEIQRTEQGDSAMYLCASSLAVGNGYTFGSGTRLTVV.

This clonotype was counted only a few times. This rearrangement joins TRBV20-1 to TRBJ1-5; D is undetermined. The CDR3 length is 11 residues. CDR1 and CDR2 from the germline V gene are DFQATT and SNEGSKA (reference sequence). The V and J ends lost 5 bases and 5 bases respectively, with 7 bases between them. CDR3 amino acids: CSASRDQPQHF. CDR3 nucleotides: TGCAGTGCTTCTCGTGATCAGCCCCAGCATTTT.

This chain uses TRBV6-5 with TRBJ2-5; possible D gene TRBD2, 6 bases. Looked up from germline, CDR1 is MNHEY and CDR2 is SVGAGI. Trimming cost V 3 bases and J 5 bases, with 16 bases left between them. This CDR3 is 15 amino acids long. The CDR3 is CASSYGGFIQETQYF. DNA of the CDR3: TGTGCCAGCAGTTATGGGGGGTTCATCCAGGAGACCCAGTACTTC.

This clonotype appeared many times. The rearrangement uses TRBV11-3 and TRBJ2-7; 10 nucleotides agree with TRBD1. The length of the CDR3 is 15 residues. CDR1 is SGHNT and CDR2 is YENEEA in the germline V gene. V was clipped by 5 bases and J by 6 bases; unmatched bases: 10. CDR3 nucleotide sequence: TGTGCCAGCAGCAACAGGGGGACAGGGGTCTCCGAGCAGTACTTC. This translates into CASSNRGTGVSEQYF.

Only a few counts were recorded for this clonotype. Compared with germline, one end of the junction differs, possibly owing to a read error. The chain couples TRBV20-1 to TRBJ2-7; TRBD2 aligns across 8 bases. The CDR3 extends over 13 amino acids. Germline V gene lookup returns CDR1 DFQATT and CDR2 SNEGSKA (reference sequence). CDR3 DNA sequence: TGCAGTGCTTCGAGCGGGGGCCTCTACAAGCAGTACTTC. Its translation: CSASSGGLYKQYF.

In this sample, this clonotype turned up many times. At one of its ends the junction is not consistent with the germline gene, which may arise from a read error. The chain recombines TRBV7-2 with TRBJ2-7; D remains unclear. The germline V gene has CDR1 SGHTA and CDR2 FQGNSA. This CDR3 has 13 amino acids. The CDR3 nucleotides are TGTGCCAGCAGTTTAGCTTCCTCCTACGAGCAGTACTTC. Translation gives CASSLASSYEQYF.

This clonotype was seen many times. The chain employs TRBV6-5 and TRBJ1-6, with D uncertain. V lost 1 base, J lost 14 bases, and 6 bases lay in between. CDR3 size: 11 residues. The germline V gene encodes CDR1 MNHEY and CDR2 SVGAGI. The CDR3, as DNA: TGTGCCAGCAGTTACTTGGTCGCCCTCCACTTT. It encodes CASSYLVALHF.